This T cell receptor beta chain is drawn from a study of shared clonotypes between healthy human individuals. Methods used by the authors: With immunoSEQ giving junction-only sequences and no quality scores, filtering differed. Some clones are missing from TCRdb's copy, which holds only in-frame ones; the method was immunoSEQ multiplex PCR. Clonal size and the V and J genes are those of that table, whereas D and trimming came from the DNA. This table has approximately 980,000 clones, 60% to 85% appearing once. The CDR3 totals 15 residues. V shed 5 bases, J shed 6 bases, and the junction held 8 bases outside the gene matches. Germline lookup yields CDR1 KGHSH and CDR2 LQKENI. This clone has only a few counts.

This clonotype was obtained from a man aged 18 to 35 in good health. Material for sequencing was memory CD4+ T cells sorted from blood. Subset defined: CD45RA-negative fraction. The chain combines TRBV18 with TRBJ2-7; 12 bases agree with TRBD2. Here the CDR3 DNA reads TGTGCCAGCTCAGCGCTAGCGGGGGGGCAGGGCGAGCAGTACTTC. Amino acid sequence: CASSALAGGQGEQYF.